This TCR beta chain was observed in a study of cytomegalovirus exposure and HLA in healthy donors. PCR used 60 Vbeta primers and 13 Jbeta primers. Clones were read by immunoSEQ multiplex PCR, and TCRdb kept only the in-frame ones, dropping some. The sample has some 110,000 clones; about 68% are singletons. The CDR3 extends over 18 amino acids. Germline CDR1 LNHDA, CDR2 SQIVND (reference sequence). The trim removed 6 bases at V and 3 bases at J, leaving 19 bases unmatched. V usage is TRBV19 and J usage is TRBJ2-5, with TRBD1 matching 7 bases. The receptor comes from a woman aged 40 to 50 in good health and CMV-seropositive. The sequenced sample was PBMCs. This chain's CDR3 is CASSGDGTALWGKETQYF. The CDR3 DNA reads TGTGCCAGTAGCGGGGACGGGACAGCCCTTTGGGGGAAAGAGACCCAGTACTTC. Filled out from reference TRBV19 and TRBJ2-5, the complete variable domain reads DGGITQSPKYLFRKEGQNVTLSCEQNLNHDAMYWYRQDPGQGLRLIYYSQIVNDFQKGDIAEGYSVSREKKESFPLTVTSAQKNPTAFYLCASSGDGTALWGKETQYFGPGTRLLVL.